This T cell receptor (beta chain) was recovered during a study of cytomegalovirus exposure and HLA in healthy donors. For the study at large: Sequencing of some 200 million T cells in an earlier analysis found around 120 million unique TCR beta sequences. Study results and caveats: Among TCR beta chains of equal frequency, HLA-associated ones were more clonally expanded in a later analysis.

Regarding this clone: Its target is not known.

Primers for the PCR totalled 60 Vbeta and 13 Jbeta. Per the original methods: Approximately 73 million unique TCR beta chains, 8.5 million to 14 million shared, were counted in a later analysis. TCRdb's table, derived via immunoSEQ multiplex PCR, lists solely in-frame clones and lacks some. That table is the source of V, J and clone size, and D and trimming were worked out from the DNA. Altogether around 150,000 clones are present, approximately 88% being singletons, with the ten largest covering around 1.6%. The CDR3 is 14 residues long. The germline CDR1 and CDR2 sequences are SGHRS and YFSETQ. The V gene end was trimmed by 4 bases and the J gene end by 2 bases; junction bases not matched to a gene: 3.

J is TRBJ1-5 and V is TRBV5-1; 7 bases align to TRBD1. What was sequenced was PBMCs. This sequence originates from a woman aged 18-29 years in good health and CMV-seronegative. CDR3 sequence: CASSPDRGNQPQHF. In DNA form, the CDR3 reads TGCGCCAGCAGCCCCGACAGGGGCAATCAGCCCCAGCATTTT.